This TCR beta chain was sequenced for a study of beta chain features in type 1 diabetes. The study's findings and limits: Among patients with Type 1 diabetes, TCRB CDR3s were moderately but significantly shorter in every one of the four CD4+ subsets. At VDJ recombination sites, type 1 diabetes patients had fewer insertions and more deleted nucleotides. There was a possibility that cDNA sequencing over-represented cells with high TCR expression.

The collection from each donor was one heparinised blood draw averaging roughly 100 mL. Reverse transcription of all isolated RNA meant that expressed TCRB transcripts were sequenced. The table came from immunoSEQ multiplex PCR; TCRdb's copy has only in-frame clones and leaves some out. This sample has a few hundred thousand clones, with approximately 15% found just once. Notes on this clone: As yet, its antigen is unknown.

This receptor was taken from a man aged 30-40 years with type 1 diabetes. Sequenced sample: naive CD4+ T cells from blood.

The chain's CDR3 is CASSLPSSFGEPNTGELFF. CDR3 DNA sequence: TGTGCCAGCAGCTTACCTAGTTCGTTCGGTGAGCCGAACACCGGGGAGCTGTTTTTT. The J gene is TRBJ2-2, the V gene TRBV7-2; D is unclear. The CDR3 runs 19 residues. Trimming took off 2 bases at V and 0 bases at J, with 19 bases between the two ends. CDR1 is SGHTA, CDR2 FQGNSA, per germline.